These 23 T cell receptor beta chains came from one sample sequenced in a study of blood T cell repertoires in COVID-19. Here immunoSEQ multiplex PCR was the method, and the copy in TCRdb shows in-frame clones only, minus some. The sample consists of roughly 74,000 clones, roughly 90% of them appearing once. The specimen was PBMCs or T cells enriched from blood (not recorded which). The receptor source for this set is a woman aged 50 to 60 with acute COVID-19.

The rearrangement joins TRBV25-1 to TRBJ1-3; D is unclear. V lost 5 bases to trimming and J lost 0 bases, with 8 bases between them. The CDR3 is 14 amino acids. The germline V gene has CDR1 MGHDK and CDR2 SYGVNS. The CDR3 DNA reads as TGTGCCAGCAGTTCCGGTTTCTCTGGAAACACCATATATTTT. This gives the protein CASSSGFSGNTIYF.

The J gene is TRBJ2-3, the V gene TRBV20-1; 8 bases align to TRBD2. Germline loops: CDR1 DFQATT, CDR2 SNEGSKA (reference sequence). This CDR3 comprises 15 residues. V gave up 3 bases and J gave up 2 bases; unmatched junction bases: 7. The CDR3 loop is CSASKLAELTDTQYF. In DNA form, the CDR3 reads TGCAGTGCTAGTAAACTAGCGGAACTCACAGATACGCAGTATTTT.

The chain employs TRBV18 and TRBJ2-1; perhaps TRBD2 as D (6 bases). This CDR3 contains 14 residues. Deletions cut 3 bases from V and 11 bases from J, with 17 bases between. Per germline, CDR1 KGHSH and CDR2 LQKENI. The CDR3 sequence is CASSPSSGPDQQFF. In DNA form, the CDR3 reads TGTGCCAGCTCACCTAGTAGCGGTCCGGATCAGCAGTTCTTC.

The chain links TRBV20-1 to TRBJ2-1, with 9 positions matching TRBD1. CDR3 size: 15 residues. Losses at the gene ends were 3 bases for V and 12 bases for J; bases not matched to a gene: 15. Germline-derived CDR1 and CDR2 are DFQATT and SNEGSKA (reference sequence). Here the CDR3 DNA reads TGCAGTGCTAGTACCTCCGGGACAGGGATTATCGGGCAGTTCTTC. It translates to CSASTSGTGIIGQFF.

The chain is built from TRBV7-2 and TRBJ2-1; D is undetermined. The CDR3 sequence is 11 residues long. Trimming cost V 5 bases and J 7 bases, with 6 bases left between them. Germline V gene sequence: CDR1 SGHTA, CDR2 FQGNSA. The DNA for the CDR3 is TGTGCCAGCAGCCTTCAGAATGAGCAGTTCTTC. Amino acids: CASSLQNEQFF.

CDR3 loop: CASSQASVGGEQYF. The CDR3 nucleotides are TGTGCCAGCAGCCAGGCTAGCGTAGGAGGCGAGCAGTACTTC. The V call is TRBV7-9, the J call TRBJ2-7; TRBD2 is a possible D gene (6 bases). CDR3 size: 14 residues. CDR1 is SEHNR, CDR2 FQNEAQ, per germline (reference sequence). V was clipped by 5 bases and J by 6 bases, with 17 bases between them.

The rearrangement uses TRBV6-4 and TRBJ2-3, with a weak D call TRBD1 (6 bases). V was shortened by 0 bases and J by 1 base, with 11 bases between the two germline ends. CDR1 is MRHNA, CDR2 SNTAGT, per germline. The CDR3 runs to 16 residues. The CDR3 is CASSDSRAGGTDTQYF. CDR3 DNA sequence: TGTGCCAGCAGTGACTCGAGAGCAGGGGGCACAGATACGCAGTATTTT.

This sequence joins TRBV2 and TRBJ2-4, with 8 bases aligning to TRBD2. The germline gives CDR1 SNHLY, CDR2 FYNNEI. The CDR3 has 16 residues. The V and J ends lost 0 bases and 3 bases, in that order; junction bases with no gene match: 4. Written as DNA, the CDR3 is TGTGCCAGCAGTGAAGCTAGCGGGGTGGTCAAAAACATTCAGTACTTC. This codes for CASSEASGVVKNIQYF. Variable domain in full (rest from reference TRBV2 and TRBJ2-4): EPEVTQTPSHQVTQMGQEVILRCVPISNHLYFYWYRQILGQKVEFLVSFYNNEISEKSEIFDDQFSVERPDGSNFTLKIRSTKLEDSAMYFCASSEASGVVKNIQYFGAGTRLSVL.

V is TRBV7-2 and J is TRBJ2-7; D is perhaps TRBD2 (5 bases). The germline V gene encodes CDR1 SGHTA and CDR2 FQGNSA. The CDR3 has 15 amino acids. V dropped 1 base and J dropped 2 bases, with 12 bases sitting between them. CDR3 region: CASSLGISAAYEQYF. Written as DNA, the CDR3 is TGTGCCAGCAGCTTAGGGATTAGCGCAGCCTACGAGCAGTACTTC.

This chain connects TRBV11-3 to TRBJ1-3; TRBD1 might be the D (5 bases). The ends were cut back, 5 bases at V and 0 bases at J, with 14 bases in the middle. The CDR3 covers 16 residues. Germline values: CDR1 SGHNT, CDR2 YENEEA. CDR3 amino acids: CASSPGGAVSGNTIYF. DNA of the CDR3: TGTGCCAGCAGCCCCGGTGGGGCAGTCTCTGGAAACACCATATATTTT. The full variable domain, rest sourced from reference TRBV11-3 and TRBJ1-3, is EAGVVQSPRYKIIEKKQPVAFWCNPISGHNTLYWYLQNLGQGPELLIRYENEEAVDDSQLPKDRFSAERLKGVDSTLKIQPAELGDSAVYLCASSPGGAVSGNTIYFGEGSWLTVV.

The CDR3 nucleotides are TGTGCCAGCAGCTTAGCGGGAGTAGGGAATGAGCAGTTCTTC. This translates into CASSLAGVGNEQFF. This sequence joins TRBV7-9 and TRBJ2-1; a weak D match, TRBD2 (5 bases). Trimming left V 0 bases short and J 7 bases short, with 10 bases between. The germline gives CDR1 SEHNR, CDR2 FQNEAQ (reference sequence). This CDR3 has 14 amino acids. The full variable domain, with the rest looked up from reference TRBV7-9 and TRBJ2-1, is DTGVSQNPRHKITKRGQNVTFRCDPISEHNRLYWYRQTLGQGPEFLTYFQNEAQLEKSRLLSDRFSAERPKGSFSTLEIQRTEQGDSAMYLCASSLAGVGNEQFFGPGTRLTVL.

The rearrangement links TRBV7-2 to TRBJ1-5, with TRBD1 matching over 7 bases. The germline V gene has CDR1 SGHTA and CDR2 FQGNSA. V shed 5 bases and J 0 bases; nucleotides not matched to a gene: 7. The CDR3 sequence is 16 residues long. CDR3 residues: CASSQSTGASNQPQHF. In DNA, the CDR3 is TGTGCCAGCAGCCAAAGTACAGGGGCTAGCAATCAGCCCCAGCATTTT.

The gene calls are TRBV6-5 and TRBJ2-7, with a weak D call TRBD1 (7 bases). The V gene's germline CDR1 is MNHEY and CDR2 SVGAGI. The ends were cut back, 5 bases at V and 3 bases at J, with 17 bases in the middle. The CDR3 covers 15 residues. The CDR3 sequence: CASSKEGRGYYEQYF. The CDR3 coding sequence is TGTGCCAGCAGTAAGGAGGGCAGGGGGTACTACGAGCAGTACTTC.

This sequence joins TRBV19 and TRBJ2-3; 11 bases agree with TRBD2. This CDR3 contains 16 residues. V shed 4 bases, J shed 0 bases, and the junction held 3 bases outside the gene matches. From germline, CDR1 is LNHDA and CDR2 SQIVND (reference sequence). DNA for the CDR3: TGTGCCAGTAGTAGGGCTAGCGGGGGGAGCACAGATACGCAGTATTTT. This sequence encodes CASSRASGGSTDTQYF.

The chain combines TRBV29-1 with TRBJ2-7, with TRBD1 matching over 8 bases. J lost 1 base, V lost 2 bases, and 4 bases had no gene match. CDR1 is SQVTM and CDR2 is ANQGSEA in the germline V gene. This CDR3 spans 14 amino acids. CDR3 DNA sequence: TGCAGCGTTGAACTCACAGGGGGGTCCTACGAGCAGTACTTC. Its translation is CSVELTGGSYEQYF.

The chain couples TRBV30 to TRBJ2-7, with TRBD1 matching over 9 bases. V dropped 2 bases and J dropped 6; count of bases not matched to a gene: 8. Per the germline V gene, CDR1 is GTSNPN and CDR2 is SVGIG (reference sequence). The CDR3 runs 14 residues. The CDR3 reads CAWSIGTGNAEQYF. CDR3 nucleotides: TGTGCCTGGAGTATTGGGACAGGGAACGCCGAGCAGTACTTC. Filled out from reference TRBV30 and TRBJ2-7, the complete variable domain reads SQTIHQWPATLVQPVGSPLSLECTVEGTSNPNLYWYRQAAGRGLQLLFYSVGIGQISSEVPQNLSASRPQDRQFILSSKKLLLSDSGFYLCAWSIGTGNAEQYFGPGTRLTVT.

The rearrangement links TRBV9 to TRBJ2-3, with D possibly being TRBD2 (6 bases). With 2 bases removed from V and 1 base from J, the gap between germline ends came to 14 bases. The length of the CDR3 is 16 residues. CDR1 and CDR2 (germline): SGDLS, YYNGEE. CDR3 amino acids: CASSVGRDGRTDTQYF. As DNA, the CDR3 is TGTGCCAGCAGCGTCGGGCGGGATGGTCGCACAGATACGCAGTATTTT.

The rearrangement uses TRBV2 and TRBJ2-1, with D tentatively TRBD1 (5 bases). The CDR3 covers 11 residues. Germline V gene data show CDR1 as SNHLY and CDR2 as FYNNEI. V lost 10 bases, J lost 8 bases, and 12 bases lay in between. The CDR3 reads CANQGAYEQFF. CDR3 coding DNA: TGTGCCAACCAGGGCGCCTATGAGCAGTTCTTC.

The chain combines TRBV11-2 with TRBJ2-1; D is undetermined. CDR1 and CDR2 (germline): SGHAT, FQNNGV. The CDR3 has 13 residues. V gave up 1 base and J gave up 4 bases, with 5 bases separating them. The CDR3 coding sequence is TGTGCCAGCAGCTTAGCCAGGTACAATGAGCAGTTCTTC. Encoded protein: CASSLARYNEQFF.

This chain uses TRBV4-2 with TRBJ1-2, with 9 bases that match TRBD1. Trimming removed 3 bases from V and 8 bases from J; junction bases left unmatched: 4. Germline values: CDR1 LGHNA, CDR2 YNFKEQ. The CDR3 length is 13 residues. The CDR3 DNA sequence: TGTGCCAGCAGCCACGGGACAGGGTTCGGCTACACCTTC. Its protein is CASSHGTGFGYTF.

The rearrangement joins TRBV7-9 to TRBJ2-1; 7 positions agree with TRBD2. Germline V CDR1 and CDR2: SEHNR, FQNEAQ (reference sequence). The CDR3 spans 16 residues. V trimming: 5 bases; J trimming: 6 bases; junction bases outside the gene matches: 13. The CDR3 DNA is TGTGCCAGCAGCCTTAGCGGGCTAGCGGAACTCAATGAGCAGTTCTTC. Its protein product is CASSLSGLAELNEQFF. Drawing the rest from reference TRBV7-9 and TRBJ2-1, the complete variable domain is DTGVSQNPRHKITKRGQNVTFRCDPISEHNRLYWYRQTLGQGPEFLTYFQNEAQLEKSRLLSDRFSAERPKGSFSTLEIQRTEQGDSAMYLCASSLSGLAELNEQFFGPGTRLTVL.

This clone was counted once. The chain combines TRBV7-9 with TRBJ1-4, with no clear D. Trimming stripped 2 bases from V and 10 bases from J, with 14 bases between. CDR3 size: 14 residues. Germline CDR1 is SEHNR and CDR2 is FQNEAQ (reference sequence). The CDR3 nucleotides are TGTGCCAGCAGCTTATCCGAGACTGGTGGAAAACTGTTTTTT. Protein sequence: CASSLSETGGKLFF.

This clone showed up just once. The chain recombines TRBV13 with TRBJ2-1, with D possibly being TRBD2 (5 bases). CDR1 and CDR2 (germline): PRHDT, FYEKMQ (reference sequence). V lost 4 bases and J lost 12, with 13 bases in between. The CDR3 consists of 12 residues. For the CDR3, the DNA is TGTGCCAGCAGCTCCGGGGATTGGTCGCAGTTCTTC. Its translation: CASSSGDWSQFF.